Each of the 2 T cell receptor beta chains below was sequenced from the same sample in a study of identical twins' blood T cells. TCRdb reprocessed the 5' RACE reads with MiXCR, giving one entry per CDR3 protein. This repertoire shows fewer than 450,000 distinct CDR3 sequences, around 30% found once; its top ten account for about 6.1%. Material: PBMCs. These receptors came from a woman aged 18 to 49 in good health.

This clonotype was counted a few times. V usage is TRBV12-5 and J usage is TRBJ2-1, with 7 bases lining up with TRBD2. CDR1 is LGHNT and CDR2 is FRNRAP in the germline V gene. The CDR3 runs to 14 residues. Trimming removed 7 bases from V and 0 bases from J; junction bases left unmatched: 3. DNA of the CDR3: TGTGCTAGTGCCCCGGGGGGCTCCTACAATGAGCAGTTCTTC. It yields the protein CASAPGGSYNEQFF.

In DNA form, the CDR3 reads TGCAGTGCTAGAGAGGTAGCGGGGGAGACCCAGTACTTC. Residues: CSAREVAGETQYF. The genes are TRBV20-1 and TRBJ2-5; 8 bases match TRBD2. CDR3 size: 13 residues. V gave up 0 bases and J gave up 5 bases; unmatched junction bases: 2. The germline V gene encodes CDR1 DFQATT and CDR2 SNEGSKA (reference sequence).